These T cell receptor beta chains were read from a single sample in a study of T cells in Graves' hyperthyroidism and ophthalmopathy. From the multiplex PCR reads, TCRdb called clonotypes with MiXCR, one entry per CDR3 protein. The sample consists of hundreds of thousands of distinct CDR3 sequences, over 35% of them appearing once. Material for sequencing was blood. Source of these receptors: a young man with Graves' hyperthyroidism. The CDR3 runs from the conserved cysteine through the conserved F or W. A D gene is named only where the DNA matches it firmly. A clone size is listed for some rows: how often the clone was seen (once, few, many), or a class if it is expanded.

TRBJ2-7,.,.,TRBV10-3,CAIGTGLYEQYF,TGTGCCATAGGGACGGGGCTTTACGAGCAGTACTTC
TRBJ1-2,.,.,TRBV11-3,CASSPHGGGYTF,TGTGCCAGCAGCCCACACGGGGGTGGCTACACCTTC
TRBJ2-3,.,.,TRBV29-1,CSILQGSTDTQYF,TGCAGCATATTACAGGGTAGCACAGATACGCAGTATTTT
TRBJ2-7,.,.,TRBV2,CASSGIRDGDSYEQYF,TGTGCCAGCAGTGGGATCCGGGACGGCGACTCCTACGAGCAGTACTTC
TRBJ2-7,.,.,TRBV20-1,CSATGSGSYEQYF,TGCAGTGCTACGGGAAGTGGGAGTTACGAGCAGTACTTC
TRBJ1-1,.,TRBD1,TRBV2,CASSDRGENTEAFF,TGTGCCAGCAGTGACAGGGGGGAGAACACTGAAGCTTTCTTT
TRBJ1-4,few,TRBD1,TRBV5-5,CASTGTATNEKLFF,TGTGCCAGCACCGGGACAGCAACTAATGAAAAACTGTTTTTT
TRBJ2-2,few,TRBD1,TRBV7-9,CASSLIPGQSYTGELFF,TGTGCCAGCAGCTTAATTCCGGGACAGAGTTACACCGGGGAGCTGTTTTTT
TRBJ1-1,.,.,TRBV14,CASSQPTQGYTEAFF,TGTGCCAGCAGCCAACCAACCCAGGGGTACACTGAAGCTTTCTTT
TRBJ2-5,few,.,TRBV4-3,CASSQGGADQETQYF,TGCGCCAGCAGCCAAGGTGGGGCGGATCAAGAGACCCAGTACTTC
TRBJ1-2,few,.,TRBV6-5,CASSYEWADYGYTF,TGTGCCAGCAGTTACGAGTGGGCGGACTATGGCTACACCTTC
TRBJ2-7,.,.,TRBV14,CAWSFDSSYEQYF,TGTGCCTGGAGTTTCGACAGCTCCTACGAGCAGTACTTC
TRBJ1-1,few,.,TRBV7-2,CASSPLYTGTEAFF,TGTGCCAGCAGCCCCCTGTATACGGGGACTGAAGCTTTCTTT
TRBJ1-1,few,.,TRBV5-1,CASSLEGDYNTEAFF,TGCGCCAGCAGCTTGGAAGGGGATTACAACACTGAAGCTTTCTTT
TRBJ1-5,.,TRBD1,TRBV15,CATSSTGAGNQPQHF,TGTGCCACCAGCAGCACAGGGGCAGGGAATCAGCCCCAGCATTTT
TRBJ2-5,.,.,TRBV20-1,CSASWLGDQETQYF,TGCAGTGCTAGTTGGCTAGGAGACCAAGAGACCCAGTACTTC
TRBJ2-2,few,.,TRBV7-2,CASSSQGRVTGELFF,TGTGCCAGCAGTTCCCAGGGGAGGGTCACCGGGGAGCTGTTTTTT
TRBJ2-7,few,.,TRBV7-9,CASSILQEETYEQYF,TGTGCCAGCAGCATACTCCAGGAGGAGACCTACGAGCAGTACTTC
TRBJ1-1,few,.,TRBV6-5,CASSYRTGKNTEAFF,TGTGCCAGCAGTTACCGCACAGGGAAGAACACTGAAGCTTTCTTT
TRBJ2-7,few,.,TRBV3-1,CASSEGTKAFYEQYF,TGTGCCAGCAGCGAAGGGACGAAGGCGTTCTACGAGCAGTACTTC
TRBJ1-6,.,TRBD1,TRBV19,CASSLLPRQDRDNSPLHF,TGTGCCAGCAGCCTTTTGCCCCGACAGGACAGGGATAATTCACCCCTCCACTTT
TRBJ1-1,.,.,TRBV15,CATSRDSANTEAFF,TGTGCCACCAGCAGAGATAGTGCGAACACTGAAGCTTTCTTT
TRBJ1-1,few,TRBD1,TRBV9,CASSGGTGVDYTEAFF,TGTGCCAGCAGCGGCGGGACAGGGGTTGATTACACTGAAGCTTTCTTT
TRBJ1-5,.,.,TRBV12-3/TRBV12-4,CASNQGFGQPQHF,TGTGCCAGCAATCAGGGGTTCGGTCAGCCCCAGCATTTT
TRBJ2-5,many,TRBD2,TRBV15,CATTAGEEETQYF,TGTGCCACCACAGCGGGGGAGGAGGAGACCCAGTACTTC
TRBJ1-5,.,.,TRBV13,CASSLGGPSRPQHF,TGTGCCAGCAGCTTAGGGGGACCCTCCAGGCCCCAGCATTTT
TRBJ2-5,.,TRBD1,TRBV7-9,CASVRDSIEETQYF,TGTGCCAGCGTCCGGGACAGCATAGAAGAGACCCAGTACTTC
TRBJ2-7,.,TRBD1,TRBV20-1,CSARGQVIREQYF,TGCAGTGCTAGGGGACAGGTGATCCGGGAGCAGTACTTC
TRBJ2-5,few,.,TRBV7-6,CASSLGGAYQETQYF,TGTGCCAGCAGCTTAGGTGGCGCGTACCAAGAGACCCAGTACTTC
TRBJ2-7,.,.,TRBV10-2,CASSESSAEQYF,TGCGCCAGCAGTGAGTCCTCGGCCGAGCAGTACTTC
TRBJ2-2,.,TRBD2,TRBV20-1,CSARDRQAGGPGFYTGELFF,TGCAGTGCTAGAGATCGCCAAGCGGGAGGGCCAGGGTTTTACACCGGGGAGCTGTTTTTT
TRBJ1-4,.,.,TRBV19,CASSSGRGYEKLFF,TGTGCCAGTAGCAGCGGCCGAGGGTATGAAAAACTGTTTTTT
TRBJ1-6,.,.,TRBV2,CASGEQYSPLHF,TGTGCCAGCGGTGAACAGTATTCACCCCTCCACTTT
TRBJ1-1,.,.,TRBV2,CASSRYGTEAFF,TGTGCCAGCTCACGGTATGGCACTGAAGCTTTCTTT
TRBJ2-7,.,.,TRBV9,CASSVAIYSYEQHF,TGTGCCAGCAGCGTAGCCATTTACTCCTACGAGCAGCACTTC
TRBJ2-2,.,.,TRBV7-2,CASSRGRGQVTGELFF,TGTGCCAGCAGCAGGGGGCGGGGACAAGTTACCGGGGAGCTGTTTTTT
TRBJ1-5,.,TRBD1,TRBV10-3,CATGTGGAKSNQPQHF,TGTGCCACCGGGACAGGGGGCGCAAAAAGCAATCAGCCCCAGCATTTT
TRBJ1-4,.,.,TRBV19,CASSRGTQGEKLFF,TGTGCCAGTAGTAGAGGGACTCAGGGTGAAAAACTGTTTTTT
TRBJ2-7,few,TRBD2,TRBV4-1,CASSQELSGVFAVEQYF,TGCGCCAGCAGCCAAGAGCTAAGCGGGGTCTTCGCAGTCGAGCAGTACTTC
TRBJ1-1,few,.,TRBV2,CASGGFRETEAFF,TGTGCCAGCGGTGGGTTCAGGGAAACTGAAGCTTTCTTT
TRBJ2-2,.,TRBD2,TRBV20-1,CSARSGGASGELFF,TGCAGTGCACGCAGCGGGGGGGCGTCCGGGGAGCTGTTTTTT
TRBJ2-7,.,TRBD1,TRBV15,CATSRVTGASYEQYF,TGTGCCACCAGCAGAGTGACAGGGGCGTCCTACGAGCAGTACTTC
TRBJ2-7,few,TRBD1,TRBV29-1,CSVPGTGVSEQYF,TGCAGCGTCCCCGGGACAGGGGTTAGCGAGCAGTACTTC
TRBJ1-5,.,.,TRBV19,CASSSSADQPQHF,TGTGCCAGTAGTTCCAGCGCAGATCAGCCCCAGCATTTT
TRBJ2-7,.,TRBD1,TRBV5-1,CASSTGTGVDEQYF,TGCGCCAGCAGCACCGGGACAGGGGTTGACGAGCAGTACTTC
TRBJ1-2,few,.,TRBV20-1,CSAPPGTGGFYGYTF,TGCAGTGCACCCCCCGGAACAGGCGGGTTCTATGGCTACACCTTC
TRBJ2-7,few,.,TRBV5-1,CASSWGPSGAYEQYF,TGCGCCAGCAGCTGGGGGCCTTCGGGGGCCTACGAGCAGTACTTC
TRBJ1-5,few,.,TRBV7-2,CASSQDSVLSGQPQHF,TGTGCCAGCAGCCAAGATTCGGTGCTCAGCGGGCAGCCCCAGCATTTT
TRBJ2-7,few,.,TRBV20-1,CSARESGPKGEQYF,TGCAGTGCTAGAGAATCAGGACCCAAGGGCGAGCAGTACTTC
TRBJ1-4,few,.,TRBV6-5,CASSYLPGHEKLFF,TGTGCCAGCAGTTATCTCCCAGGGCACGAAAAACTGTTTTTT
TRBJ1-5,.,.,TRBV19,CASSTPLDSNGNQPQHF,TGTGCCAGTAGTACCCCCCTAGACAGCAATGGCAATCAGCCCCAGCATTTT
TRBJ1-2,many,.,TRBV10-2,CASSESAGSYGYTF,TGCGCCAGCAGTGAGTCTGCCGGTTCCTATGGCTACACCTTC
TRBJ2-2,many,.,TRBV5-1,CASSSGPSTGELFF,TGCGCCAGCAGCTCGGGACCGAGCACCGGGGAGCTGTTTTTT
TRBJ2-5,.,TRBD1,TRBV7-6,CASSSDRGSRETQYF,TGTGCCAGCAGCTCCGACAGGGGGAGCAGAGAGACCCAGTACTTC
TRBJ1-1,.,.,TRBV10-2,CASSYGWAQKVADTEAFF,TGTGCCAGCAGCTATGGGTGGGCCCAGAAAGTGGCGGACACTGAAGCTTTCTTT
TRBJ1-3,many,.,TRBV7-2,CASTSAPNTIYF,TGTGCCAGCACCTCAGCGCCGAACACCATATATTTT
TRBJ2-7,.,TRBD1,TRBV6-1,CASSRTGGFYEQYF,TGTGCCAGCAGTCGGACAGGGGGCTTTTACGAGCAGTACTTC
TRBJ1-2,.,.,TRBV4-1,CASSQGCGYTF,TGCGCCAGCAGCCAAGGGTGCGGCTACACCTTC